The present entry profiles one T cell receptor (beta chain) with its context. Data came from immunoSEQ multiplex PCR; TCRdb stores just in-frame clones and leaves some out. Of 3,500 to 4,500 clones listed, around four fifths are singletons. Isolation of CD4+ and CD8+ cells used positive magnetic bead selection, with purity checked by flow cytometry. The sample originates from a study of somatic mutations in cytotoxic T cells in rheumatoid arthritis. Turning to the study itself: Certain V beta antibody-stained T-cell populations, V beta1+ cells sequenced for TCRB among them, were flow-sorted to nearly 100% purity.

The sample was CD8+ T cells sorted from blood. This TCR derives from an adult with rheumatoid arthritis.

For the CDR3, the DNA is TGTGCCAGCAGCGTAGGAAGGGGCTCCTTCTATGGCTACACCTTC. The encoded protein is CASSVGRGSFYGYTF. The chain has TRBV9 and TRBJ1-2; tentative D call: TRBD1 (5 bases). The CDR3 spans 15 residues. The germline V gene has CDR1 SGDLS and CDR2 YYNGEE. Trimming took 0 bases from V and 4 from J, leaving 13 bases between them.